Sequencing of this T cell receptor (beta chain) was carried out in a study of T cells after somatic rescue of genetic block. The sample holds one count of this clone. Some clones are missing from TCRdb's copy, which holds only in-frame ones; the method was immunoSEQ multiplex PCR. Among approximately 110,000 clones, around nine tenths were seen once, and the ten largest hold 1.4% to 1.5%. The germline CDR1 and CDR2 sequences are MDHEN and SYDVKM. The CDR3 runs 13 residues. Trimming pared 5 bases from V and 5 bases from J, leaving 13 bases between. Specimen: peripheral blood mononuclear cells (PBMCs). V and J are TRBV28 and TRBJ2-7, with D perhaps matching TRBD1 (6 bases). The receptor was derived from a young woman. CDR3 in DNA: TGTGCCAGCAGTATAAGCAGGGGCAACGAGCAGTACTTC. Encoded protein: CASSISRGNEQYF.